These 24 T cell receptor beta chains originate from one sample sequenced in a study of Ad26.COV2.S vaccination and SARS-CoV-2 variants. The sample's treatment: approximately 18 received Ad26.COV2.S at low or high dose, single or two shots; roughly 5 received placebo; per-sample allocation not given. Samples came from day 63 after the first vaccine or placebo injection. Clones were sequenced by immunoSEQ multiplex PCR, and TCRdb holds only the in-frame ones, with some missing. The sample lists some 240,000 clones; around 88% were seen once. The sample was peripheral blood, taken in a trial of Ad26.COV2.S vaccine versus placebo. The source of these receptors is a person aged 18-60 years who received the Ad26.COV2.S COVID-19 vaccine or a placebo.

With respect to this clone: The junction and the germline gene differ at one end; a read error may be behind it. The chain joins TRBV18 to TRBJ2-1, with TRBD2 matching 12 bases. CDR1 is KGHSH, CDR2 LQKENI, per germline. The CDR3 runs 16 residues. In DNA, the CDR3 is TGTGCCAGCTCACCAGCTAGCGGGGGGGCCTACGATGAGCAGTTCTTC. Translating it yields CASSPASGGAYDEQFF.

The CDR3 DNA follows: TGTGCCAGCAGCCGACGGACAGGGGATAATCAGCCCCAGCATTTT. Translated, it gives CASSRRTGDNQPQHF. The V gene is TRBV6-2 or TRBV6-3, the J gene TRBJ1-5; TRBD1 matches at 9 bases. CDR1 and CDR2 from the germline V gene are MNHEY and SVGEGT. CDR3 length: 15 residues. V dropped 6 bases and J dropped 4; count of bases not matched to a gene: 7.

This clone was observed once. The V and J genes are TRBV4-1 and TRBJ1-2, with 9 bases fitting TRBD1. Trimming took 4 bases from V and 10 from J; bases not matched to a gene: 4. The CDR3 sequence is 12 residues long. Germline CDR1 is MGHRA and CDR2 is YSYEKL. CDR3: CASSRGTGLYTF. The CDR3 coding sequence is TGCGCCAGCAGCCGGGGGACAGGGCTCTACACCTTC.

The V call is TRBV7-9, the J call TRBJ2-2; possibly TRBD1 for D (6 bases). The CDR3 loop spans 14 amino acids. Germline CDR1 SEHNR, CDR2 FQNEAQ (reference sequence). Trimming removed 8 bases from V and 2 bases from J, with 12 bases in between. The CDR3 spells CASRTAINTGELFF. The CDR3, as DNA: TGTGCCAGCCGGACAGCTATTAACACCGGGGAGCTGTTTTTT.

The V call is TRBV11-2, the J call TRBJ2-4; 10 nucleotides line up with TRBD1. J was trimmed by 3 bases and V by 1 base; bases with no gene match: 3. CDR3 length: 16 amino acids. CDR1 is SGHAT and CDR2 is FQNNGV in the germline V gene. The CDR3 loop reads CASSLGQGAGKNIQYF. The CDR3 DNA reads as TGTGCCAGCAGCTTAGGACAGGGGGCTGGCAAAAACATTCAGTACTTC.

This chain links TRBV7-9 with TRBJ1-5, with D unclear. The V and J ends lost 3 bases and 2 bases respectively, with 11 bases between them. The CDR3 runs to 15 residues. Per the germline V gene, CDR1 is SEHNR and CDR2 is FQNEAQ (reference sequence). The CDR3: CASSFSLAGNQPQHF. In DNA, the CDR3 is TGTGCCAGCAGCTTCTCCCTCGCCGGCAATCAGCCCCAGCATTTT.

This rearrangement joins TRBV29-1 to TRBJ2-3; the match to TRBD2 covers 14 bases. The J segment lost 3 bases and the V segment lost 6 bases, leaving 5 bases of the junction unmatched. CDR3 length equals 15 residues. Looked up from germline, CDR1 is SQVTM and CDR2 is ANQGSEA. The CDR3 region is CSVLGTSGRTDTQYF. CDR3 nucleotide sequence: TGCAGCGTCCTCGGGACTAGCGGGAGAACAGATACGCAGTATTTT.

A single count supports this clone. V and J are TRBV6-2 or TRBV6-3 and TRBJ1-2; TRBD1 matches at 8 bases. Trimming at V came to 2 bases and at J to 3 bases, leaving 8 bases not matched to a gene. Germline CDR1 and CDR2: MNHEY and SVGEGT. The CDR3 has 16 amino acids. The CDR3 bases are TGTGCCAGCAGTTACACCCGACAGGGGTTCGACTATGGCTACACCTTC. This encodes CASSYTRQGFDYGYTF.

The V and J genes are TRBV7-9 and TRBJ1-5; no reliable D call. The V gene lost 5 bases and the J gene lost 5 bases, with 13 bases spanning the gap. The CDR3 runs to 14 residues. Germline CDR1 reads SEHNR; CDR2 reads FQNEAQ (reference sequence). The CDR3 is CASSLGIGHQPQHF. Here the CDR3 DNA reads TGTGCCAGCAGCCTCGGGATCGGCCATCAGCCCCAGCATTTT.

This clone has only one observation. In nucleotides, the CDR3 is TGTGCCAGCAGTTTATCTCCTAGATCAGATACGCAGTATTTT. Protein: CASSLSPRSDTQYF. The rearrangement joins TRBV27 to TRBJ2-3; D unclear. The CDR3 is made up of 14 amino acids. V was shortened by 0 bases and J by 4 bases, with 8 bases between the two germline ends. Germline CDR1 and CDR2: MNHEY and SMNVEV (reference sequence).

The DNA of the CDR3 is TGCGCCAGCAGCCTGGACCCGGACTCTGGAAACACCATATATTTT. Its translation: CASSLDPDSGNTIYF. The V gene is TRBV4-3, the J gene TRBJ1-3; the D is unclear. The germline V and J ends were trimmed by 4 bases and 0 bases, with 10 bases remaining between them. Per the germline V gene, CDR1 is LGHNA and CDR2 is YSLEER. There are 15 residues in the CDR3.

This clone was seen ten or more times. The chain is built from TRBV19 and TRBJ1-6; D is possibly TRBD1 (5 bases). CDR1 and CDR2 (germline): LNHDA, SQIVND (reference sequence). The CDR3 has 14 amino acids. V was pared by 6 bases and J by 9 bases, with 15 bases between. DNA of the CDR3: TGTGCCAGTAGACCCGGGACGGGGGGTTCACCCCTCCACTTT. It translates to CASRPGTGGSPLHF.

V usage is TRBV7-2 and J usage is TRBJ1-6; D possibly corresponds to TRBD1 (6 bases). The CDR3 contains 15 residues. The germline V gene has CDR1 SGHTA and CDR2 FQGNSA. V shed 5 bases and J shed 7 bases, with 15 bases lying between them. CDR3: CASSRRGLGNSPLHF. CDR3 coding DNA: TGTGCCAGCAGCCGCAGGGGTTTAGGCAATTCACCCCTCCACTTT.

This clone was found a few times. CDR3 residues: CASSEEYSSNQPQHF. DNA for the CDR3: TGTGCCAGCAGTGAAGAGTATTCGAGCAATCAGCCCCAGCATTTT. The genes are TRBV2 and TRBJ1-5; no reliable D call. The CDR3 runs 15 residues. Looked up from germline, CDR1 is SNHLY and CDR2 is FYNNEI. Trimming removed 1 base from V and 1 base from J, with 8 bases in between.

This clone was observed a single time. The chain links TRBV11-2 to TRBJ2-7; D may match TRBD1 or TRBD2 (5 bases each). The CDR3 has 14 amino acids. The V and J ends lost 4 bases and 1 base respectively, with 11 bases between them. Germline assignment: CDR1 SGHAT and CDR2 FQNNGV. In DNA, the CDR3 is TGTGCCAGCAGCTCAACGGGGCATTCCTACGAGCAGTACTTC. Residues: CASSSTGHSYEQYF.

The chain carries TRBV5-4 and TRBJ2-5; 14 nucleotides align to TRBD2. After removal of 4 bases from V and 4 bases from J, the junction contained 3 bases not matched to a gene. Germline V gene sequence: CDR1 SGHNT, CDR2 YYREEE (reference sequence). This CDR3 has 15 amino acids. The CDR3 nucleotides read TGTGCCAGCAGCCGCGGACTAGCGGGGGGAGAGACCCAGTACTTC. Protein sequence: CASSRGLAGGETQYF.

The V call is TRBV13, the J call TRBJ1-3; D is unclear. Per germline, CDR1 PRHDT and CDR2 FYEKMQ (reference sequence). The V end lost 8 bases, the J end lost 0 bases, and 14 bases lay between the germline ends. The CDR3 runs to 15 residues. The CDR3 region is CASGILGPSGNTIYF. CDR3 in DNA: TGTGCCAGCGGGATTTTAGGACCCTCTGGAAACACCATATATTTT. The whole variable domain, filled in from reference TRBV13 and TRBJ1-3, reads AAGVIQSPRHLIKEKRETATLKCYPIPRHDTVYWYQQGPGQDPQFLISFYEKMQSDKGSIPDRFSAQQFSDYHSELNMSSLELGDSALYFCASGILGPSGNTIYFGEGSWLTVV.

The chain is built from TRBV5-5 and TRBJ1-4, with D perhaps matching TRBD1 (6 bases). The CDR3 sequence is 20 residues long. V lost 4 bases and J 8 bases, leaving 33 bases between the germline ends. CDR1 and CDR2 (germline): SGHKS, YYEKEE (reference sequence). In nucleotides, the CDR3 is TGTGCCAGCAGCCCAAGAGCGGGGGGCGATTTGTGGGTCTCGGAAGAAAAACTGTTTTTT. Residues: CASSPRAGGDLWVSEEKLFF.

The rearrangement uses TRBV5-5 and TRBJ1-2, with D perhaps matching TRBD1 (6 bases). Germline V CDR1 and CDR2: SGHKS, YYEKEE (reference sequence). The CDR3 runs to 15 residues. Trimming took 1 base from V and 2 from J, leaving 12 bases between them. The CDR3 region has the DNA TGTGCCAGCAGCTTGACAGGGATGAAAAACTATGGCTACACCTTC. Encoded protein: CASSLTGMKNYGYTF. Combining the CDR3 with reference TRBV5-5 and TRBJ1-2 gives the whole variable domain DAGVTQSPTHLIKTRGQQVTLRCSPISGHKSVSWYQQVLGQGPQFIFQYYEKEERGRGNFPDRFSARQFPNYSSELNVNALLLGDSALYLCASSLTGMKNYGYTFGSGTRLTVV.

The chain has TRBV4-1 and TRBJ2-3; TRBD1 or TRBD2 may be the D gene (5 bases each). V was pared by 3 bases and J by 4 bases, with 11 bases between. Germline CDR1 is MGHRA and CDR2 is YSYEKL. This CDR3 is 14 amino acids long. The CDR3 region is CASSHQTGPDTQYF. In DNA form, the CDR3 reads TGCGCCAGCAGCCACCAAACGGGGCCAGATACGCAGTATTTT.

The chain has TRBV6-2 or TRBV6-3 and TRBJ2-7, with 10 bases fitting TRBD1. The germline V gene encodes CDR1 MNHEY and CDR2 SVGEGT. Trimming cost V 4 bases and J 5 bases; bases outside gene matches: 8. CDR3 size: 15 residues. The DNA for the CDR3 is TGTGCCAGCAGTTGGGGGACAGGGGAGAAGCACGAGCAGTACTTC. This gives the protein CASSWGTGEKHEQYF.

V and J are TRBV5-1 and TRBJ1-1, with D maybe TRBD1 (6 bases). Germline V gene sequence: CDR1 SGHRS, CDR2 YFSETQ. The CDR3 is 18 residues long. V was shortened by 4 bases and J by 8 bases, with 30 bases between the two germline ends. CDR3 amino acids: CASSGGGRSSQAFGEAFF. In DNA form, the CDR3 reads TGCGCCAGCAGCGGAGGGGGGCGCAGCTCTCAGGCCTTTGGAGAAGCTTTCTTT. The entire variable domain, with the rest obtained from reference TRBV5-1 and TRBJ1-1, is as follows: KAGVTQTPRYLIKTRGQQVTLSCSPISGHRSVSWYQQTPGQGLQFLFEYFSETQRNKGNFPGRFSGRQFSNSRSEMNVSTLELGDSALYLCASSGGGRSSQAFGEAFFGQGTRLTVV.

The chain recombines TRBV4-3 with TRBJ2-5; TRBD2 agrees at 8 bases. Per germline, CDR1 LGHNA and CDR2 YSLEER. CDR3 size: 15 residues. V lost 0 bases to trimming and J lost 5 bases; unmatched junction nucleotides: 5. Written as DNA, the CDR3 is TGCGCCAGCAGCCAAGATAGCGGGAATGGGGAGACCCAGTACTTC. Residues: CASSQDSGNGETQYF.

The J gene is TRBJ2-1, the V gene TRBV24-1; D is possibly TRBD1 or TRBD2 (5 bases each). CDR1 is KGHDR, CDR2 SFDVKD, per germline. The V end was cut by 3 bases, the J end by 11 bases, with 16 bases between. This CDR3 is built from 14 residues. The CDR3 DNA reads as TGTGCCACCAGTGATGGAGCCGGGGCAGGGCAGCAGTTCTTC. Its protein is CATSDGAGAGQQFF.